This T cell receptor beta chain was found in a study of blood T cell repertoires in COVID-19. Study-level background: Donors in the United States, Italy and Spain gave samples during acute or convalescent COVID-19. Sample material is recorded as cDNA or gDNA derived from T cells, B-cell-depleted T cells, or PBMCs.

Original processing notes: By means of reference gene primer amplification, nucleated cell counts were estimated. Profiling relied on immunoSEQ multiplex PCR, and the TCRdb table lists in-frame clones only, not all of them. V and J calls and clone size are given by that table; D and trimming were obtained from the DNA. The data contain about 340,000 clones, around nine tenths of them singletons. The CDR3 runs 16 residues. V was trimmed by 0 bases and J by 6 bases, leaving 16 bases between them. Germline CDR1 SGHRS, CDR2 YFSETQ. The sample taken for sequencing was peripheral blood. The chain is built from TRBV5-1 and TRBJ2-4, with D possibly matching TRBD2 (5 bases). The receptor was derived from a woman in her late teens or twenties who had recovered from COVID-19. The CDR3 nucleotides read TGCGCCAGCAGCTTGGCCATCGGGGATCGGAGAAACATTCAGTACTTC. Protein: CASSLAIGDRRNIQYF. Drawing the rest from reference TRBV5-1 and TRBJ2-4, the complete variable domain is KAGVTQTPRYLIKTRGQQVTLSCSPISGHRSVSWYQQTPGQGLQFLFEYFSETQRNKGNFPGRFSGRQFSNSRSEMNVSTLELGDSALYLCASSLAIGDRRNIQYFGAGTRLSVL.